The 12 T cell receptor beta chains below come from one sample, sequenced in a study of blood T cell repertoires in COVID-19 (dated by TCRdb to the early 2020s). To prepare the library, the immunoSEQ multiplex PCR assay was applied. TCRdb took this table from immuneACCESS and kept in-frame rearrangements with V and J called. Such tables lack part of the clones; where checked against another copy, unresolved V genes explain under half of the gap, and the rest is unexplained. The sample table shows around 260,000 clones, and roughly 86% are seen once. Over 7.5% of the sample goes to the ten largest clones. Sequencing was done on a sample of peripheral blood. The receptors were sampled from a man aged 35-49 years who had recovered from COVID-19.

The J gene is TRBJ1-1, the V gene TRBV6-6, with 9 bases fitting TRBD1. The CDR3 totals 14 residues. Germline values: CDR1 MNHNY, CDR2 SVGAGI (reference sequence). Trimming took 0 bases from V and 10 from J; bases not matched to a gene: 6. The CDR3 DNA follows: TGTGCCAGCAGTTACTCGGGGGACAGGGAAGGAGCTTTCTTT. Amino acids: CASSYSGDREGAFF.

V usage is TRBV12-5 and J usage is TRBJ2-2; 8 positions match TRBD1. After removal of 6 bases from V and 7 bases from J, the junction contained 7 bases not matched to a gene. The CDR3 contains 14 residues. Germline V gene lookup returns CDR1 LGHNT and CDR2 FRNRAP. DNA of the CDR3: TGTGCTAGTGGAGGACAGGGCGCGATCGGGGAGCTGTTTTTT. This codes for CASGGQGAIGELFF.

The gene calls are TRBV3-1 (or the pseudogene TRBV3-2) and TRBJ2-7; tentative D call: TRBD2 (7 bases). The CDR3 sequence is 13 residues long. The ends were cut back, 8 bases at V and 4 bases at J, with 15 bases in the middle. From germline, CDR1 is LGHDT and CDR2 YNNKEL (reference sequence). The CDR3 is CASGGGLLYEQYF. CDR3 DNA sequence: TGTGCCAGCGGGGGGGGCCTTTTATACGAGCAGTACTTC.

This CDR3 is CASARQAVGNTIYF. The CDR3 DNA reads TGTGCCAGCGCTCGTCAGGCCGTAGGAAACACCATATATTTT. The chain combines TRBV5-6 with TRBJ1-3, with no clear D. V was clipped by 7 bases and J by 4 bases, with 15 bases between them. The CDR3 contains 14 residues. Germline CDR1 SGHDT, CDR2 YYEEEE.

In its sample, this clone was seen once. The chain combines TRBV19 with TRBJ1-1; 9 positions agree with TRBD1. The germline CDR1 and CDR2 sequences are LNHDA and SQIVND (reference sequence). Losses at the gene ends were 4 bases for V and 7 bases for J; bases not matched to a gene: 10. This CDR3 comprises 15 residues. The CDR3 DNA is TGTGCCAGTAGTACCGGGACAGGGTATGCGGATGAAGCTTTCTTT. It encodes CASSTGTGYADEAFF.

The V gene is TRBV10-3, the J gene TRBJ2-7; D is possibly TRBD2 (6 bases). CDR1 is ENHRY and CDR2 is SYGVKD in the germline V gene. The CDR3 spans 12 residues. The V end lost 6 bases, the J end lost 4 bases, and 10 bases lay between the germline ends. The DNA of the CDR3 is TGTGCCATCAGAGGGGACTTTTACGAGCAGTACTTC. Protein: CAIRGDFYEQYF.

The chain couples TRBV7-3 to TRBJ2-1; tentative D call: TRBD1 (5 bases). This CDR3 spans 14 amino acids. The V end lost 5 bases, the J end lost 3 bases, and 11 bases lay between the germline ends. Per the germline V gene, CDR1 is SGHTA and CDR2 is FQGTGA. The DNA of the CDR3 is TGTGCCAGCAGCGATCAGACAGACTACAATGAGCAGTTCTTC. Residues: CASSDQTDYNEQFF.

The chain recombines TRBV27 with TRBJ2-3; 13 positions agree with TRBD2. Germline CDR1 and CDR2: MNHEY and SMNVEV (reference sequence). The CDR3 extends over 14 amino acids. The junction had 7 bases not matched to a gene; V was cut back by 8 bases and J by 8 bases. The CDR3 loop is CASGPGLAGSTQYF. The CDR3 DNA sequence: TGTGCCAGCGGGCCGGGACTAGCGGGGTCTACGCAGTATTTT.

The chain joins TRBV4-1 to TRBJ1-3; 9 nucleotides match TRBD1. V lost 2 bases to trimming and J lost 6 bases; unmatched junction nucleotides: 2. Per the germline V gene, CDR1 is MGHRA and CDR2 is YSYEKL. The CDR3 is 14 residues long. CDR3 in DNA: TGCGCCAGCAGCCAACGGACAGGGGAAAACACCATATATTTT. Translation gives CASSQRTGENTIYF.

This chain joins TRBV25-1 and TRBJ2-1, with 9 bases matching TRBD1. Germline V gene lookup returns CDR1 MGHDK and CDR2 SYGVNS. Trimming cost V 1 base and J 10 bases; bases outside gene matches: 5. The CDR3 is made up of 14 amino acids. The CDR3 DNA sequence: TGTGCCAGCAGTGAATTACAGGGGGCGGGAGAGCAGTTCTTC. Protein sequence: CASSELQGAGEQFF. Looking up the rest from reference TRBV25-1 and TRBJ2-1 gives the full variable domain: EADIYQTPRYLVIGTGKKITLECSQTMGHDKMYWYQQDPGMELHLIHYSYGVNSTEKGDLSSESTVSRIRTEHFPLTLESARPSHTSQYLCASSELQGAGEQFFGPGTRLTVL.

The chain is built from TRBV2 and TRBJ2-1, with 8 bases fitting TRBD2. CDR3 size: 15 residues. V shed 1 base, J shed 8 bases, and the junction held 7 bases outside the gene matches. CDR1 and CDR2 from the germline V gene are SNHLY and FYNNEI. The CDR3 DNA follows: TGTGCCAGCAGTGAAGACGGGAGGGCCGTAGATGAGCAGTTCTTC. Its translation: CASSEDGRAVDEQFF.

In its sample, this clone was seen once. This rearrangement joins TRBV3-1 (or the pseudogene TRBV3-2) to TRBJ2-1, with D possibly being TRBD2 (5 bases). The germline V gene has CDR1 LGHDT and CDR2 YNNKEL (reference sequence). The V gene lost 4 bases and the J gene lost 10 bases, with 8 bases spanning the gap. The CDR3 sequence is 11 residues long. The DNA of the CDR3 is TGTGCCAGCAGCCGGCCGGGAGAGCAGTTCTTC. This translates into CASSRPGEQFF.